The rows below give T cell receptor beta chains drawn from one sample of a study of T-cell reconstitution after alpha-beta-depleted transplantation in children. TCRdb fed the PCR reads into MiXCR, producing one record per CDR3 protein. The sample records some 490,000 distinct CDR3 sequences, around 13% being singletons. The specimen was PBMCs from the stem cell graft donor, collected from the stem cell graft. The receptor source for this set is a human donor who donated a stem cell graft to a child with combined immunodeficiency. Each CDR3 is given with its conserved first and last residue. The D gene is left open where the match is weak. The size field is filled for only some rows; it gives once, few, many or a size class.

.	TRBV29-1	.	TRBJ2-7	TGCAGCGTTGTTGGGGGATCCTACGAGCAGTACTTC	CSVVGGSYEQYF
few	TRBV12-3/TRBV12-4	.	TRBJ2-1	TGTGCCAGCAGCCCACAGGGTGAGCAGTTCTTC	CASSPQGEQFF
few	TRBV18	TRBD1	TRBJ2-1	TGTGCCAGCTCTCCGGGGACAGCTACCTACAATGAGCAGTTCTTC	CASSPGTATYNEQFF
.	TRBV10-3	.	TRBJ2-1	TGTGCCATCAGTGGAAGGCTATCCAATGAGCAGTTCTTC	CAISGRLSNEQFF
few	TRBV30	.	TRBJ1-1	TGTGCCTGGAGTCCCGGAACTCAGGGGCGGGGGACTGAAGCTTTCTTT	CAWSPGTQGRGTEAFF
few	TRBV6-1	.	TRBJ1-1	TGTGCCAGCACCCAAACTGGGGGGGGATACACTGAAGCTTTCTTT	CASTQTGGGYTEAFF
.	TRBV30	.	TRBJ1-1	TGTGCCTGGAGTAGGGACGCCGACACTGAAGCTTTCTTT	CAWSRDADTEAFF
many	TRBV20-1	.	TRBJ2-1	TGCAGTGCTCCTGACAGGACGGGGTACAATGAGCAGTTCTTC	CSAPDRTGYNEQFF
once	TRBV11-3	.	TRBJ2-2	TGTGCCAGCAGCTGGGCGGGACAGAACACCGGGGAGCTGTTTTTT	CASSWAGQNTGELFF
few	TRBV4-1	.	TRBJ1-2	TGCGCCAGCAGCCACGCTCAGGGATTCTATGGCTACACCTTC	CASSHAQGFYGYTF
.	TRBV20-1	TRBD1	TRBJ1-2	TGCAGTGCTAGAGATTGGAGGGGGCCCAACTATGGCTACACCTTC	CSARDWRGPNYGYTF
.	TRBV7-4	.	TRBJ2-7	TGTGCCAGCAGCTTATTTAGGTGGGGGAGCTCCTACGAGCAGTACTTC	CASSLFRWGSSYEQYF
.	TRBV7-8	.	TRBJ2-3	TGTGCCAGCACCGTTTACAGGGCTGCACTCCTCGATACGCAGTATTTT	CASTVYRAALLDTQYF
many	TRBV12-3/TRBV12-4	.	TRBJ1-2	TGTGCCAGCAGCCAAGGCCTAGAGAGGGCGGGTGGCTACACCTTC	CASSQGLERAGGYTF
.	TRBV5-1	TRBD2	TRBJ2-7	TGCGCCAGCAGTTGGGGAGCCGGGACTAGAGTCTACGAGCAGTACTTC	CASSWGAGTRVYEQYF
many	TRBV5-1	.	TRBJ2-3	TGCGCCAGCAGCTTAGGCAGGGCATTGACAGATACGCAGTATTTT	CASSLGRALTDTQYF
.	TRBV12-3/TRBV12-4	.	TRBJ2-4	TGTGCCATCCGCACGTCCAAAAACATTCAGTACTTC	CAIRTSKNIQYF
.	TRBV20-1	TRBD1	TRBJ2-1	TGCAGTGCTGTACCCGGGACAGGGGCCCCTAATGAGCAGTTCTTC	CSAVPGTGAPNEQFF
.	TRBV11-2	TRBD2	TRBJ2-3	TGTGCCAGCAGCCGACTGGGACTAGCGGGAGGGTTGAAGGATACGCAGTATTTT	CASSRLGLAGGLKDTQYF
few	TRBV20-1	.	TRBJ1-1	TGCAGTGCTAGAATACAGGGTCATATTGAAGCTTTCTTT	CSARIQGHIEAFF
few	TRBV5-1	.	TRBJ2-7	TGCGCCAGCAGCTTGCCAGACGGAGGCTACGAGCAGTACTTC	CASSLPDGGYEQYF